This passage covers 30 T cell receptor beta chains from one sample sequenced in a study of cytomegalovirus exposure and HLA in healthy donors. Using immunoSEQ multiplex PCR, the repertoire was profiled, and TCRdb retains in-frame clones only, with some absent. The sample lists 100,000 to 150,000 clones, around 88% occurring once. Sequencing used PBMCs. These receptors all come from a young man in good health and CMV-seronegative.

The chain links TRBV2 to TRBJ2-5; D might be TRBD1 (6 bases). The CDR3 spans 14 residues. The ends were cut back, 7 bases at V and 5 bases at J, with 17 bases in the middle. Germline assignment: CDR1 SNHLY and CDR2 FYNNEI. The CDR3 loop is CASNSGPQGETQYF. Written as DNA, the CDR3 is TGTGCCAGCAATTCGGGACCGCAGGGGGAGACCCAGTACTTC. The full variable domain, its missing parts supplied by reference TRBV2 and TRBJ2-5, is EPEVTQTPSHQVTQMGQEVILRCVPISNHLYFYWYRQILGQKVEFLVSFYNNEISEKSEIFDDQFSVERPDGSNFTLKIRSTKLEDSAMYFCASNSGPQGETQYFGPGTRLLVL.

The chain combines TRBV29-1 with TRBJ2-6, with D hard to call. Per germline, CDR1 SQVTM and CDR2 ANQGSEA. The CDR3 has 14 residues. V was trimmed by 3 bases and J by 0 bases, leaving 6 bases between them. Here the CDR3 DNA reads TGCAGCGTTGATGAGGACTCTGGGGCCAACGTCCTGACTTTC. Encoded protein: CSVDEDSGANVLTF.

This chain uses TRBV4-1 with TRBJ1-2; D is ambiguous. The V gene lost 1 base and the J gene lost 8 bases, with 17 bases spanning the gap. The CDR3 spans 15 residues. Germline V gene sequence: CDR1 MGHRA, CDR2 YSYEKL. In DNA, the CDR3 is TGCGCCAGCAGCCAAGGCCCCGGTGAGGAGAGGGGCTACACCTTC. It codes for CASSQGPGEERGYTF.

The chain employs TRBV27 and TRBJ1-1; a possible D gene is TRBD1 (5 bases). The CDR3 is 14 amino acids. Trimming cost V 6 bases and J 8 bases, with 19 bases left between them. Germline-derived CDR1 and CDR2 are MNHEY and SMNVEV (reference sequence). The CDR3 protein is CASSHLGGEGEAFF. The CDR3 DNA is TGTGCCAGCAGCCATCTCGGGGGGGAAGGGGAAGCTTTCTTT.

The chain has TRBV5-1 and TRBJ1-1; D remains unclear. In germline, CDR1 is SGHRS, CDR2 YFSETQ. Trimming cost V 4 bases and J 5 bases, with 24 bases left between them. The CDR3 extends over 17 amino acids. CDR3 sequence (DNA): TGCGCCAGCAGCCGCCAGGACCTTTCCAGACTAAGAACTGAAGCTTTCTTT. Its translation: CASSRQDLSRLRTEAFF.

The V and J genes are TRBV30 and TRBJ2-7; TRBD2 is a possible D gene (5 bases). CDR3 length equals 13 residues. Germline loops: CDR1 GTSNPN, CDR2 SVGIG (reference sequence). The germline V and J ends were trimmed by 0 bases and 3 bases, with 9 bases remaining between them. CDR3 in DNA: TGTGCCTGGAGTGTACCGGGGTTCTACGAGCAGTACTTC. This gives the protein CAWSVPGFYEQYF. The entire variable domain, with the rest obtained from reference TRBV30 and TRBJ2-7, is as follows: SQTIHQWPATLVQPVGSPLSLECTVEGTSNPNLYWYRQAAGRGLQLLFYSVGIGQISSEVPQNLSASRPQDRQFILSSKKLLLSDSGFYLCAWSVPGFYEQYFGPGTRLTVT.

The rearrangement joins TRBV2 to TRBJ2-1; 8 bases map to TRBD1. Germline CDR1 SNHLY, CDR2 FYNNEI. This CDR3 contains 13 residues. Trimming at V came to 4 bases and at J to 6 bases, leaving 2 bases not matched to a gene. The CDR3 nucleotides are TGTGCCAGCAGTGCACAGGGGGTCAATGAGCAGTTCTTC. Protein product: CASSAQGVNEQFF.

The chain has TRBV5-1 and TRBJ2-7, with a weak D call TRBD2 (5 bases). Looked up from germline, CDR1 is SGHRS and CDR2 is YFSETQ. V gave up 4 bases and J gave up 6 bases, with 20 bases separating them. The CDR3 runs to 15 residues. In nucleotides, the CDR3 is TGCGCCAGCAGCCGGGGTCCTAGCAGCGACCGCGAGCAGTACTTC. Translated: CASSRGPSSDREQYF. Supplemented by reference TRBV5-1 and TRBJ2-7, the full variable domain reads KAGVTQTPRYLIKTRGQQVTLSCSPISGHRSVSWYQQTPGQGLQFLFEYFSETQRNKGNFPGRFSGRQFSNSRSEMNVSTLELGDSALYLCASSRGPSSDREQYFGPGTRLTVT.

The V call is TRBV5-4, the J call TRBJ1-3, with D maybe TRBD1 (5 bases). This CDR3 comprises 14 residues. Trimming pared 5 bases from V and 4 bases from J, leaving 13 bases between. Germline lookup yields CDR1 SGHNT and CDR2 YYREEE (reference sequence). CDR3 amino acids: CASRPRGVGNTIYF. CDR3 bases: TGTGCCAGCAGACCCCGGGGGGTAGGAAACACCATATATTTT.

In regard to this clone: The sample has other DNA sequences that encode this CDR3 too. The CDR3 sequence: CASSPTGGRDEQFF. CDR3 sequence (DNA): TGTGCCAGCAGCCCGACGGGGGGCCGCGATGAGCAGTTCTTC. The chain couples TRBV6-5 to TRBJ2-1; D is possibly TRBD2 (7 bases). The V gene's germline CDR1 is MNHEY and CDR2 SVGAGI. The CDR3 extends over 14 amino acids. V shed 6 bases and J shed 8 bases, with 17 bases lying between them.

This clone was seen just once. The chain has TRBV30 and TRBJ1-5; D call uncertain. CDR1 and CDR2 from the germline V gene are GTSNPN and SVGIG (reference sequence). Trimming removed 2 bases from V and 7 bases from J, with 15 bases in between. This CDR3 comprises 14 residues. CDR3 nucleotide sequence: TGTGCCTGGAGTTTCCCCATCTCGAGGCAGCCCCAGCATTTT. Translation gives CAWSFPISRQPQHF.

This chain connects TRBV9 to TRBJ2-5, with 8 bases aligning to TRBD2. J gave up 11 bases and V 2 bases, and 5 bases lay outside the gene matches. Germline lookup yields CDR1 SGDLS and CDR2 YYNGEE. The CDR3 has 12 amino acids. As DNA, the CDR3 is TGTGCCAGCAGCGTCGGGACTAGAAAACAGTACTTC. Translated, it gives CASSVGTRKQYF.

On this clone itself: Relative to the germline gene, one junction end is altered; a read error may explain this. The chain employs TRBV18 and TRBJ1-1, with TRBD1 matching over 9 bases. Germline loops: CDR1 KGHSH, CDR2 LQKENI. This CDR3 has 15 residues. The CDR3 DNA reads TGTGCCAGCTCTCCACAGGGGGCGCAGGGCACTGAAGCTTTCTTT. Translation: CASSPQGAQGTEAFF.

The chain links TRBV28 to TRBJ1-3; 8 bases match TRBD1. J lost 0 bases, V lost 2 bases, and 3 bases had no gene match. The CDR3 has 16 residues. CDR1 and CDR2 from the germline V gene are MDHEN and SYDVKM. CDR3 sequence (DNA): TGTGCCAGCAGTTTACAGGGGGCCGGCTCTGGAAACACCATATATTTT. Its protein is CASSLQGAGSGNTIYF.

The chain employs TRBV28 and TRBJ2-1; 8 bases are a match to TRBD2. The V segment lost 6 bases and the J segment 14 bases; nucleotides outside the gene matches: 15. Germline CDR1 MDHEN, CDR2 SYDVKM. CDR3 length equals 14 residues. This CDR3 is CASRATGGRRTKFF. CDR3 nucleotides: TGTGCCAGCAGGGCCACGGGAGGGCGGAGAACCAAGTTCTTC.

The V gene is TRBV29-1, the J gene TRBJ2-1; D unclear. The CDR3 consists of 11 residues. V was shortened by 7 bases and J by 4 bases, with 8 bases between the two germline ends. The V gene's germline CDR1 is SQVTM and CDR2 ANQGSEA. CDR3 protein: CSGVIYNEQFF. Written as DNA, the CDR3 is TGCAGCGGCGTCATATACAATGAGCAGTTCTTC.

CDR3 sequence reads: CASSPNINNHYGYTF. CDR3 sequence (DNA): TGTGCCAGTAGCCCTAATATCAATAATCACTATGGCTACACCTTC. The gene calls are TRBV19 and TRBJ1-2; D is unresolved. Per germline, CDR1 LNHDA and CDR2 SQIVND (reference sequence). The CDR3 length is 15 residues. Trimming pared 6 bases from V and 3 bases from J, leaving 17 bases between.

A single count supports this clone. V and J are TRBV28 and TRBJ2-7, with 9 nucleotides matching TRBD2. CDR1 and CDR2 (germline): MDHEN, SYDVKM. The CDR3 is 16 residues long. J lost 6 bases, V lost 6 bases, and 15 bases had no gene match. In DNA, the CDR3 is TGTGCCAGCAGCTCCGGTAGCGGGGGCGTGTCTGGCGAGCAGTACTTC. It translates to CASSSGSGGVSGEQYF.

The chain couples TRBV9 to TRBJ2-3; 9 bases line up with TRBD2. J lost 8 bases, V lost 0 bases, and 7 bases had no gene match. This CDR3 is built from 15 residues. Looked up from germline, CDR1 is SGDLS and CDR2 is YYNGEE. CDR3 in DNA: TGTGCCAGCAGCGTAGGTTTAGCGGGAGCAGGTACGCAGTATTTT. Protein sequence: CASSVGLAGAGTQYF.

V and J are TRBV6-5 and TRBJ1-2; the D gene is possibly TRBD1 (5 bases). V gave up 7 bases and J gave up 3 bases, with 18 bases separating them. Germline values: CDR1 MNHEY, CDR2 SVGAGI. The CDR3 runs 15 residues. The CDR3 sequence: CASKNRQGIDYGYTF. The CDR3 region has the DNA TGTGCCAGCAAAAACCGGCAGGGAATCGACTATGGCTACACCTTC.

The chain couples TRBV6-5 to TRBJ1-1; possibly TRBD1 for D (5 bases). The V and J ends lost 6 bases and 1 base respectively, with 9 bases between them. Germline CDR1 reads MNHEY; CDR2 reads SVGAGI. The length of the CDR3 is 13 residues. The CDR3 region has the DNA TGTGCCAGCAGCCCCGGGGGGAACACTGAAGCTTTCTTT. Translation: CASSPGGNTEAFF.

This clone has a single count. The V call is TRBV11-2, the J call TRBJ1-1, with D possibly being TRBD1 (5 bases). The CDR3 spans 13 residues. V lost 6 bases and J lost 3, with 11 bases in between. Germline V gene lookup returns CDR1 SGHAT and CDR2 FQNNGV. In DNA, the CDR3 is TGTGCCAGCAGAGGGGTCTCGGACACTGAAGCTTTCTTT. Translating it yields CASRGVSDTEAFF.

For the CDR3, the DNA is TGTGCCAGCAGCGTAGGTGGGCTGGCACTCGGAAACACCATATATTTT. Translating gives CASSVGGLALGNTIYF. The chain employs TRBV9 and TRBJ1-3; D remains unclear. Germline V lookup: CDR1 SGDLS, CDR2 YYNGEE. Trimming shortened V by 0 bases and J by 4 bases, and 14 bases separated the two germline ends. The length of the CDR3 is 16 residues.

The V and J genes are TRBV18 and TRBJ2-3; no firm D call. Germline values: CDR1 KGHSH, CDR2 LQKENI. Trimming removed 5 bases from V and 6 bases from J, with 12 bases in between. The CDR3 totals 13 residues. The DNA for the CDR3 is TGTGCCAGCTCATGGGCTAAACGGGATACGCAGTATTTT. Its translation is CASSWAKRDTQYF.

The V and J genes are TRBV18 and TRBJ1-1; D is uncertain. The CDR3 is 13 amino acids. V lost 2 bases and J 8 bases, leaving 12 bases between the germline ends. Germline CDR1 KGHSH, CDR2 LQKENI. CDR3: CASSPYRTNEAFF. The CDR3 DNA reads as TGTGCCAGCTCACCATACAGAACCAACGAAGCTTTCTTT.

In DNA, the CDR3 is TGTGCCAGCAGCTTATCGGAGGTCCACGAGCAGTACTTC. Its translation: CASSLSEVHEQYF. The rearrangement links TRBV7-7 to TRBJ2-7; D perhaps matches TRBD2 (5 bases). V was trimmed by 2 bases and J by 5 bases, leaving 10 bases between them. The CDR3 length is 13 residues. CDR1 and CDR2 from the germline V gene are SSHAT and FNYEAQ (reference sequence). The entire variable domain, with the rest obtained from reference TRBV7-7 and TRBJ2-7, is as follows: GAGVSQSPRYKVTKRGQDVTLRCDPISSHATLYWYQQALGQGPEFLTYFNYEAQPDKSGLPSDRFSAERPEGSISTLTIQRTEQRDSAMYRCASSLSEVHEQYFGPGTRLTVT.

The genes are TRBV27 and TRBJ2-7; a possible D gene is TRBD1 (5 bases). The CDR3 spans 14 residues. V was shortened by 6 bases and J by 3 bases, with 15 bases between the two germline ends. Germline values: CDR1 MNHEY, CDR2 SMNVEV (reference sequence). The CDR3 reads CASRPLSRDYEQYF. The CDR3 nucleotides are TGTGCCAGCAGGCCCCTGAGCAGGGACTACGAGCAGTACTTC.

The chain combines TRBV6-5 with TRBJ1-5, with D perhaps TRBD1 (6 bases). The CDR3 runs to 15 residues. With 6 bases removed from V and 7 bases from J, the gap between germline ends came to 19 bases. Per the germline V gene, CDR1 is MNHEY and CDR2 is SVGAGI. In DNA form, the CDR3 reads TGTGCCAGCAGCTCTATACAGGGTTCGCCCCAGCCCCAGCATTTT. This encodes CASSSIQGSPQPQHF.

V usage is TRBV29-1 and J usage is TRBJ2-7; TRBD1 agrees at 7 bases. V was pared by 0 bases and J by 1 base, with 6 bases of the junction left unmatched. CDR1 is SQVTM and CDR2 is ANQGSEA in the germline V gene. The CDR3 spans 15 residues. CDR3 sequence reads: CSVEEGTAISYEQYF. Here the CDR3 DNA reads TGCAGCGTTGAAGAAGGGACAGCTATATCCTACGAGCAGTACTTC.

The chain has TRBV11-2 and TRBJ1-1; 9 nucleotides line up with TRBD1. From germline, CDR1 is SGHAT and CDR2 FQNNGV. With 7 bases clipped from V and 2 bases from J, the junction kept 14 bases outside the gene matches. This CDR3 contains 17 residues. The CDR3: CASTSQDRGKSNTEAFF. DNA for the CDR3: TGTGCCAGCACCTCCCAGGACAGGGGAAAAAGCAACACTGAAGCTTTCTTT.